A selection of T cell receptor beta chains follows, all from one sample in a study of blood T cell repertoires in COVID-19. Profiling relied on immunoSEQ multiplex PCR, and the TCRdb table lists in-frame clones only, not all of them. The sample shows around 350,000 clones, around 84% of them seen only once. Sequencing was carried out using peripheral blood. Receptors were obtained from a human donor in a cohort sampled during active COVID-19. The CDR3 runs from the conserved cysteine through the conserved F or W. A D gene is named only where the DNA matches it firmly. Where a row states a size, it is once, few, many or the class of an expanded clone; other rows omit it.

TRBD1	TRBV3-1/TRBV3-2	TRBJ2-1	NA	TGTGCCAGCAGCCAAGCGGGACAGTACAATGAGCAGTTCTTC	CASSQAGQYNEQFF
NA	TRBV2	TRBJ1-2	NA	TGTGCCAGCAGTGAAGCGGAGAGCTATGGCTACACCTTC	CASSEAESYGYTF
TRBD2	TRBV19	TRBJ2-2	once	TGTGCCAGTAGCCTAGCGGGGGAGGCCGGGGAGCTGTTTTTT	CASSLAGEAGELFF
NA	TRBV4-1	TRBJ1-2	NA	TGCGCCAGCAGCCAAGTTGCGGTGAACTATGGCTACACCTTC	CASSQVAVNYGYTF
NA	TRBV11-1	TRBJ2-1	NA	TGTGCCAGCAGTGATACCTGGGAGCGAGGGAATGAGCAGTTCTTC	CASSDTWERGNEQFF
TRBD2	TRBV5-4	TRBJ2-1	once	TGTGCCAGCACCGTTTTAGCGGGAAGGCGTCATGAGCAGTTCTTC	CASTVLAGRRHEQFF
TRBD1	TRBV28	TRBJ2-7	NA	TGTGCCAGCAGTTTCCTGAACCCAGACAGGGTCGTCCAGTCCTACGAGCAGTACTTC	CASSFLNPDRVVQSYEQYF
TRBD1	TRBV7-3	TRBJ1-1	NA	TGTGCCAGCAGTCTGAGGGGGCGGCCGAACACTGAAGCTTTCTTT	CASSLRGRPNTEAFF
TRBD1	TRBV28	TRBJ1-2	NA	TGTGCCAGCAGTTTATCGCCGGGACAGGGGGCGCAAGGCTACACCTTC	CASSLSPGQGAQGYTF
TRBD1	TRBV10-3	TRBJ2-4	NA	TGTGCCATCAGGGACAGGGGTAAAAACATTCAGTACTTC	CAIRDRGKNIQYF
NA	TRBV5-4	TRBJ2-2	NA	TGTGCCAGCAGCTCCCAGAGGGGGGGGCGAACACCGGGAGTCGGGGAGCTGTTTTTT	CASSSQRGGRTPGVGELFF
TRBD1	TRBV19	TRBJ1-2	NA	TGTGCCAGTAGTTTACGGACAGGGATAAACTATGGCTACACCTTC	CASSLRTGINYGYTF
NA	TRBV7-6	TRBJ2-3	NA	TGTGCCAGCAGCCCCTATGGCGCGGGCTCTAGCACAGATACGCAGTATTTT	CASSPYGAGSSTDTQYF
NA	TRBV15	TRBJ2-7	NA	TGTGCCACCAGCAAAACGACAGGACCTCGGGAGCAGTACTTC	CATSKTTGPREQYF
TRBD2	TRBV9	TRBJ2-2	NA	TGTGCCAGCAGCGTAGCTACCGGGGGGGTCAACACCGGGGAGCTGTTTTTT	CASSVATGGVNTGELFF
NA	TRBV25-1	TRBJ1-4	NA	TGTGCCAGCAGTGTCCAGGGAGGCGGCAATGAAAAACTGTTTTTT	CASSVQGGGNEKLFF
TRBD2	TRBV4-1	TRBJ2-5	NA	TGCGCCAGCAGCCAAGTTCTGGCGGGAGGAGGAACGAAAGAGACCCAGTACTTC	CASSQVLAGGGTKETQYF
TRBD1	TRBV27	TRBJ1-2	NA	TGTGCCAGCAGTTTATCCCAGGGGGCTAATTATTATGGCTACACCTTC	CASSLSQGANYYGYTF
NA	TRBV11-1	TRBJ2-5	NA	TGTGCCAGCAGCTCACAGGGCCAGGCAGGGGAGACCCAGTACTTC	CASSSQGQAGETQYF
NA	TRBV4-2	TRBJ2-4	NA	TGTGCCAGCAGCCAAGCGATCGGCGGACCGGGGGACATTCAGTACTTC	CASSQAIGGPGDIQYF
NA	TRBV28	TRBJ2-7	NA	TGTGCCAGCAGTTTATATCAGGGAGGCTCCTACGAGCAGTACTTC	CASSLYQGGSYEQYF
NA	TRBV19	TRBJ1-5	few	TGTGCCAGTAGTGCCTTTTATCGATCGGGTCAGCCCCAGCATTTT	CASSAFYRSGQPQHF
NA	TRBV4-2	TRBJ2-6	NA	TGTGCCAGCAGCCCATATGAGACTGGGGCCAACGTCCTGACTTTC	CASSPYETGANVLTF
TRBD1	TRBV7-9	TRBJ2-7	NA	TGTGCCAGCAGCGAAAGCTCCCGGGACAGCTTCGTCTACGAGCAGTACTTC	CASSESSRDSFVYEQYF
TRBD2	TRBV30	TRBJ2-7	NA	TGTGCCTGGAGTAAAGCCCTACTAGCGGGGGGGCCGAACGAGCAGTACTTC	CAWSKALLAGGPNEQYF
NA	TRBV7-2	TRBJ2-1	once	TGTGCCAGCAGCTTAGTTTCTAGCCGGATTTCCTACAATGAGCAGTTCTTC	CASSLVSSRISYNEQFF
NA	TRBV7-6	TRBJ2-2	NA	TGTGCCAGCAGCCTTGGGGGGTTTAGGACCGGGGAGCTGTTTTTT	CASSLGGFRTGELFF
TRBD2	TRBV11-2	TRBJ2-1	NA	TGTGCCAGCAGCCCCGAAGTATGGGCGGGAGGATACTACAATGAGCAGTTCTTC	CASSPEVWAGGYYNEQFF
TRBD2	TRBV19	TRBJ2-1	NA	TGTGCCAGTAGTACGCCACGAAGCGGGAGACCCAACAATGAGCAGTTCTTC	CASSTPRSGRPNNEQFF
NA	TRBV3-1/TRBV3-2	TRBJ2-2	few	TGTGCCAGCAGCCAAGAAGGGGCTCGGGAGCTGTTTTTT	CASSQEGARELFF
TRBD1	TRBV3-1/TRBV3-2	TRBJ1-4	NA	TGTGCCAGCAGCCAGAGACCGACAGGGCGAGCAAAACTGTTTTTT	CASSQRPTGRAKLFF
TRBD1	TRBV5-1	TRBJ1-1	once	TGCGCCAGCAGCTCGGGACAGGCTTTGGGTGAAGCTTTCTTT	CASSSGQALGEAFF
NA	TRBV5-4	TRBJ2-1	NA	TGTGCCAGCAGCTTGGCCCGTAGGCCTGCTACGACTTACAATGAGCAGTTCTTC	CASSLARRPATTYNEQFF
TRBD1	TRBV27	TRBJ1-4	NA	TGTGCCAGCAGTTCGACAGGGAGAACTAATGAAAAACTGTTTTTT	CASSSTGRTNEKLFF
TRBD1	TRBV6-5	TRBJ2-7	NA	TGTGCCAGCAGCCGGACAGGGAGCTCCTACGAGCAGTACTTC	CASSRTGSSYEQYF
NA	TRBV19	TRBJ1-2	NA	TGTGCCAGTAGTACCTCTATTCCACCCTACGGCTACACCTTC	CASSTSIPPYGYTF